This is a list of T cell receptor beta chains from one sample in a study of breast tumors, draining lymph nodes, adjacent tissues. TCRdb redid the calling of the multiplex PCR reads with MiXCR, one entry per CDR3 protein. The data show about 89,000 distinct CDR3 sequences, about 27% seen once. The sequenced material came from axillary lymph node tissue. The source of these receptors is a female donor with breast cancer. Some clones in this sample may be carry-over from other donors' samples. CDR3s include the opening cysteine and the closing phenylalanine or tryptophan. Fields, in order: V gene, clone size, J gene, D gene, CDR3 DNA, CDR3 protein. D genes are given only for firm matches. Clone size appears in some rows only: once, few, many, or a class for an expanded clone.

v_call: TRBV20-1
clone_size: -
j_call: TRBJ1-1
d_call: -
cdr3_nt: TGCAGTGCTGATCCCCTTTTTAGACAGAAGAACACTGAAGCTTTCTTT
cdr3_aa: CSADPLFRQKNTEAFF

v_call: TRBV5-1
clone_size: -
j_call: TRBJ2-1
d_call: TRBD1
cdr3_nt: TGCGCCAGCAGCCCGACGACAGGGCTGGACGGGCAGTTCTTC
cdr3_aa: CASSPTTGLDGQFF

v_call: TRBV7-9
clone_size: -
j_call: TRBJ1-1
d_call: -
cdr3_nt: TGTGCCAGCTCCCCCGGGGGGGGGGCAGCTGAAGCTTTCTTT
cdr3_aa: CASSPGGGAAEAFF

v_call: TRBV30
clone_size: many
j_call: TRBJ1-6
d_call: -
cdr3_nt: TGTGCCTGGAGTCCAGGGTATACCTTGGGCCATAATTCACCCCTCCACTTT
cdr3_aa: CAWSPGYTLGHNSPLHF

v_call: TRBV7-9
clone_size: many
j_call: TRBJ2-3
d_call: -
cdr3_nt: TGTGCCAGCAGACGGGCCGGGACACCCCCTCATACGCAGTATTTT
cdr3_aa: CASRRAGTPPHTQYF

v_call: TRBV7-9
clone_size: many
j_call: TRBJ2-3
d_call: TRBD2
cdr3_nt: TGTGCCAGCAGCCAATCTCTAGGCGGGAGTTCCCCCGATACGCAGTATTTT
cdr3_aa: CASSQSLGGSSPDTQYF

v_call: TRBV12-3/TRBV12-4
clone_size: -
j_call: TRBJ2-4
d_call: -
cdr3_nt: -
cdr3_aa: CASTFYICSAKTSGLAKNIQYF

v_call: TRBV18
clone_size: many
j_call: TRBJ2-7
d_call: TRBD2
cdr3_nt: TGTGCCAGCTCACCAGATAAGGCTAGCGGGCAGACCTTC
cdr3_aa: CASSPDKASGQTF

v_call: TRBV11-3
clone_size: many
j_call: TRBJ2-7
d_call: TRBD2
cdr3_nt: TGTGCCAGCAGTTTCGGGGGGGGACTAGCGACCTACGAGCAGTACTTC
cdr3_aa: CASSFGGGLATYEQYF

v_call: TRBV7-9
clone_size: many
j_call: TRBJ1-6
d_call: -
cdr3_nt: TGTGCCAGCAGCTTAGAAATTGTTAATTCACCCCTCCACTTT
cdr3_aa: CASSLEIVNSPLHF

v_call: TRBV20-1
clone_size: many
j_call: TRBJ2-7
d_call: TRBD2
cdr3_nt: TGCAGTGCTAGAAGGACTAGCGGGAGGGGAACCGAGCAGTACTTC
cdr3_aa: CSARRTSGRGTEQYF

v_call: TRBV6-5
clone_size: -
j_call: TRBJ1-1
d_call: -
cdr3_nt: TGTGCCACCCGGGGCGGGGGAGACACTGAAGCTTTCTTT
cdr3_aa: CATRGGGDTEAFF

v_call: TRBV6-1
clone_size: many
j_call: TRBJ1-2
d_call: -
cdr3_nt: TGTGCCAGCAGTGATTACCAGGGGCCTAACTATGGCTACACCTTC
cdr3_aa: CASSDYQGPNYGYTF

v_call: TRBV7-2
clone_size: -
j_call: TRBJ1-5
d_call: -
cdr3_nt: TGTGCCAGCAGCTTAGTGGGCAGGGGATTACAGCCCCAGCATTTT
cdr3_aa: CASSLVGRGLQPQHF

v_call: TRBV20-1
clone_size: -
j_call: TRBJ2-4
d_call: -
cdr3_nt: TGCAGTGCTGTGATAAGCGGCGCCAAAACCATTCAGTACTTC
cdr3_aa: CSAVISGAKTIQYF

v_call: TRBV13
clone_size: many
j_call: TRBJ2-2
d_call: -
cdr3_nt: TGTGCCAGCAGCGAAGTAATCGCCGGGGAGCTGTTTTTT
cdr3_aa: CASSEVIAGELFF